This is a list of T cell receptor beta chains from one sample in a study of OX40 agonist ivuxolimab in advanced cancers. Profiled with immunoSEQ multiplex PCR; TCRdb holds only in-frame clones, not every one. The repertoire holds roughly 120,000 clones, with 85% to 90% as singletons. Sample: CD4+ or CD8+ T cells sorted from blood, taken in a trial of the OX40 agonist ivuxolimab. These receptors were collected from an adult with an advanced solid tumor such as melanoma, head and neck, liver or kidney cancer. CDR3s include the opening cysteine and the closing phenylalanine or tryptophan. A D gene is named only where the DNA matches it firmly. Expanded clones get a size class; other rows say once, few or many, or leave the size out.

abundance	d_gene	len	v_gene	j_gene	CDR3aa	CDR3nt
once	-	13	TRBV30	TRBJ2-3	CAWSVRGGYTQYF	TGTGCCTGGAGTGTACGTGGCGGCTATACGCAGTATTTT
-	TRBD2	17	TRBV5-6	TRBJ2-7	CASSWTQGSGGAYEQYF	TGTGCCAGCAGCTGGACCCAGGGCAGTGGGGGGGCCTACGAGCAGTACTTC
few	-	11	TRBV30	TRBJ1-4	CAWSVREKLFF	TGTGCCTGGAGTGTAAGAGAAAAACTGTTTTTT
few	-	13	TRBV19	TRBJ1-5	CASAQQSNQPQHF	TGTGCCAGTGCCCAACAAAGCAATCAGCCCCAGCATTTT
once	TRBD1	14	TRBV9	TRBJ2-1	CASSLGQGAGEQFF	TGTGCCAGCAGCTTGGGACAGGGGGCCGGTGAGCAGTTCTTC
-	TRBD1	16	TRBV19	TRBJ2-2	CASSRDRPNRGGELFF	TGTGCCAGTAGCCGGGACAGACCAAATCGGGGCGGGGAGCTGTTTTTT
-	TRBD1	14	TRBV5-1	TRBJ1-2	CASSPSGQGDGYTF	TGCGCCAGCAGCCCCTCGGGACAGGGAGATGGCTACACCTTC
-	-	15	TRBV7-2	TRBJ1-1	CASSLENRLNTEAFF	TGTGCCAGCAGCTTAGAAAACAGATTGAACACTGAAGCTTTCTTT
-	-	17	TRBV5-4	TRBJ1-3	CASSAGESSSSGNTIYF	TGTGCCAGCAGCGCGGGTGAATCTTCCAGCTCTGGAAACACCATATATTTT
-	-	15	TRBV2	TRBJ1-3	CASSRGGGTGNTIYF	TGTGCCAGCAGTCGGGGGGGTGGGACTGGAAACACCATATATTTT
-	-	16	TRBV19	TRBJ1-5	CASKIRGTDSNQPQHF	TGTGCCAGTAAAATTCGGGGGACGGATAGCAATCAGCCCCAGCATTTT
-	TRBD2	18	TRBV7-2	TRBJ2-1	CASSHGGTSVPSYNEQFF	TGTGCCAGCAGTCACGGAGGGACTAGCGTGCCTTCCTACAATGAGCAGTTCTTC
-	-	16	TRBV5-1	TRBJ1-4	CASSLAVGMNNEKLFF	TGCGCCAGCAGCTTGGCGGTGGGGATGAATAATGAAAAACTGTTTTTT
-	TRBD2	16	TRBV5-1	TRBJ2-3	CASSYGTIASTDTQYF	TGCGCCAGCAGCTACGGGACTATCGCTAGCACAGATACGCAGTATTTT
-	-	12	TRBV29-1	TRBJ1-1	CSVDGGGTEAFF	TGCAGCGTTGATGGCGGGGGCACTGAAGCTTTCTTT
-	-	15	TRBV18	TRBJ1-2	CASSPPPTENYGYTF	TGTGCCAGCTCACCCCCCCCGACAGAGAACTATGGCTACACCTTC
-	TRBD2	18	TRBV18	TRBJ2-2	CASSPPSGGAANTGELFF	TGTGCCAGCTCACCACCGAGCGGGGGGGCCGCGAACACCGGGGAGCTGTTTTTT
-	-	15	TRBV7-2	TRBJ1-1	CASSLDGLGGTEAFF	TGTGCCAGCAGCTTAGATGGTCTGGGGGGCACTGAAGCTTTCTTT
-	-	13	TRBV29-1	TRBJ1-2	CSVPGTQGRGYTF	TGCAGCGTCCCCGGGACCCAGGGGCGAGGCTACACCTTC
-	-	14	TRBV7-9	TRBJ2-1	CASSLDSSYNEQFF	TGTGCCAGCAGCTTAGACAGCTCCTACAATGAGCAGTTCTTC
-	-	14	TRBV6-1	TRBJ1-6	CASSEVGSNSPLHF	TGTGCCAGCAGTGAAGTTGGCAGCAATTCACCCCTCCACTTT
-	TRBD1	16	TRBV19	TRBJ1-5	CASDLPGTGLNQPQHF	TGTGCCAGCGACCTTCCCGGGACAGGGCTTAATCAGCCCCAGCATTTT
few	-	12	TRBV28	TRBJ1-6	CASTLGRRALHF	TGTGCCAGCACCCTCGGACGGCGGGCCCTCCACTTT
-	-	13	TRBV7-6	TRBJ2-3	CASSSYWGDTQYF	TGTGCCAGCAGCTCCTATTGGGGAGATACGCAGTATTTT
-	TRBD1	15	TRBV18	TRBJ1-5	CASSQPGQHNQPQHF	TGTGCCAGCTCACAACCGGGACAGCACAATCAGCCCCAGCATTTT
-	-	13	TRBV10-3	TRBJ2-5	CAISEQWQETQYF	TGTGCCATCAGTGAACAGTGGCAAGAGACCCAGTACTTC
-	-	13	TRBV19	TRBJ1-1	CASSVKKNTEAFF	TGTGCCAGTAGTGTCAAAAAGAACACTGAAGCTTTCTTT
-	-	16	TRBV30	TRBJ2-4	CAWSGRDPGAINIQYF	TGTGCCTGGAGTGGCCGGGACCCCGGTGCGATTAACATTCAGTACTTC
few	-	12	TRBV30	TRBJ2-7	CAWSDGGSEQYF	TGTGCCTGGAGTGACGGAGGAAGCGAGCAGTACTTC
few	TRBD1	14	TRBV19	TRBJ2-7	CASSTAGTANEQYF	TGTGCCAGTAGTACAGCCGGGACAGCGAACGAGCAGTACTTC
-	-	16	TRBV5-1	TRBJ2-3	CASSFGVTGSTDTQYF	TGCGCCAGCAGCTTTGGGGTAACGGGTAGCACAGATACGCAGTATTTT
few	TRBD2	20	TRBV28	TRBJ2-3	CASSFPSRVGSGGMLDTQYF	TGTGCCAGCAGTTTCCCGTCTCGTGTCGGTAGCGGGGGGATGTTAGATACGCAGTATTTT
few	-	14	TRBV11-2	TRBJ2-7	CASSPLRLGYEQYF	TGTGCCAGCAGCCCCCTACGACTGGGGTACGAGCAGTACTTC
-	-	16	TRBV10-3	TRBJ2-6	CAISDINRSGANVLTF	TGTGCCATCAGTGACATAAATAGGTCTGGGGCCAACGTCCTGACTTTC
-	-	15	TRBV7-9	TRBJ1-2	CASSLRTHTNYGYTF	TGTGCCAGCAGCTTGAGGACCCATACTAACTATGGCTACACCTTC
-	TRBD2	17	TRBV6-1	TRBJ2-2	CASSEPGLAGGAGELFF	TGTGCCAGCAGTGAACCCGGACTAGCGGGGGGGGCCGGGGAGCTGTTTTTT
-	-	16	TRBV6-1	TRBJ1-5	CASSAGRTYSNQPQHF	TGTGCCAGCAGTGCGGGCAGAACTTATAGCAATCAGCCCCAGCATTTT
-	-	12	TRBV13	TRBJ1-3	CASSLTPGAIYF	TGTGCCAGCAGCTTGACCCCCGGGGCCATATATTTT
-	-	12	TRBV18	TRBJ2-1	CASSPRDNEQFF	TGTGCCAGCTCCCCGCGGGACAATGAGCAGTTCTTC
-	-	12	TRBV28	TRBJ1-2	CAIGAGGDGYTF	TGTGCCATCGGAGCGGGGGGCGATGGCTACACCTTC
-	-	15	TRBV7-7	TRBJ2-3	CASSLGVGSTDTQYF	TGTGCCAGCAGCTTAGGGGTCGGAAGCACAGATACGCAGTATTTT
-	-	15	TRBV6-5	TRBJ1-3	CASSPLAQEGNTIYF	TGTGCCAGCAGCCCCCTAGCACAGGAAGGAAACACCATATATTTT
-	TRBD1	14	TRBV19	TRBJ2-3	CASKDRGRLDTQYF	TGTGCCAGTAAAGACAGGGGGCGTTTAGATACGCAGTATTTT
-	-	15	TRBV5-1	TRBJ2-2	CASRGGTPNTGELFF	TGCGCCAGCAGAGGCGGAACCCCGAACACCGGGGAGCTGTTTTTT
-	-	14	TRBV28	TRBJ2-5	CASSFGDTRVLEYF	TGTGCCAGCAGCTTTGGCGACACGCGGGTCTTGGAGTACTTC
once	TRBD1	15	TRBV5-4	TRBJ2-1	CASSWGQGPYNEQFF	TGTGCCAGCAGCTGGGGACAGGGCCCTTACAATGAGCAGTTCTTC
once	TRBD1	14	TRBV2	TRBJ2-3	CASGGQGSGVGGYF	TGTGCCAGCGGCGGACAGGGATCGGGTGTTGGTGGGTATTTT
-	TRBD1	20	TRBV18	TRBJ2-7	CASSPLGAGQGAAGVYEQYF	TGTGCCAGCTCACCCCTAGGAGCGGGACAGGGGGCGGCAGGGGTCTACGAGCAGTACTTC
-	-	16	TRBV9	TRBJ2-7	CASSPRGPGTDYEQYF	TGTGCCAGCAGCCCTCGGGGGCCCGGGACAGACTACGAGCAGTACTTC
-	TRBD1	19	TRBV5-4	TRBJ1-4	CASSLGGTGGRRTNEKLFF	TGTGCCAGCAGCTTGGGCGGGACAGGGGGCCGCCGCACTAATGAAAAACTGTTTTTT